Below, 14 T cell receptor beta chains from the same sample are listed, as sequenced in a study of beta chain features in type 1 diabetes. Study conclusions and caveats: Type 1 diabetes patients had TCRB CDR3s that were shorter (moderately but significantly so) in all four CD4+ subsets.

The entirety of the isolated RNA underwent reverse transcription, so expressed TCRB transcripts were sequenced. Here immunoSEQ multiplex PCR was the method, and the copy in TCRdb shows in-frame clones only, minus some. The data show 630,000 or so clones, around 15% seen once. The antigens of these receptors remain unknown. Sequenced material: naive CD4+ T cells from blood. These receptors were collected from a man aged 18 to 29 with type 1 diabetes.

This clone was detected only a few times. This chain joins TRBV6-4 and TRBJ2-3; perhaps TRBD2 as D (6 bases). CDR1 and CDR2 from the germline V gene are MRHNA and SNTAGT. V was trimmed by 5 bases and J by 0 bases, leaving 9 bases between them. The CDR3 loop spans 14 amino acids. The CDR3 nucleotides read TGTGCCAGCAGTCCGGGGGACAGCACAGATACGCAGTATTTT. The encoded protein is CASSPGDSTDTQYF.

The V gene is TRBV13, the J gene TRBJ2-7, with 7 nucleotides matching TRBD1. CDR1 and CDR2 from the germline V gene are PRHDT and FYEKMQ (reference sequence). This CDR3 spans 15 amino acids. The junction had 12 bases not matched to a gene; V was cut back by 3 bases and J by 7 bases. As DNA, the CDR3 is TGTGCCAGCAGCTTGGGTGACAGGGTGGTAGGTGAGCAGTACTTC. Translated: CASSLGDRVVGEQYF.

V is TRBV19 and J is TRBJ1-2; unclear D gene. Germline CDR1 LNHDA, CDR2 SQIVND (reference sequence). V was pared by 1 base and J by 8 bases, with 14 bases between. The CDR3 sequence is 14 residues long. The CDR3 sequence is CASSIGLPTAGYTF. Here the CDR3 DNA reads TGTGCCAGTAGTATAGGGCTTCCTACCGCCGGCTACACCTTC.

The J gene is TRBJ2-5, the V gene TRBV5-6; no definite D call. This CDR3 is built from 13 residues. V was trimmed by 0 bases and J by 5 bases, leaving 8 bases between them. Germline V gene sequence: CDR1 SGHDT, CDR2 YYEEEE. As DNA, the CDR3 is TGTGCCAGCAGCTTGGCACTCCGGGAGACCCAGTACTTC. It codes for CASSLALRETQYF.

In its sample, this clone was seen a few times. The chain is built from TRBV11-2 and TRBJ2-7; weak D call: TRBD2 (7 bases). Trimming removed 1 base at V and 2 bases at J, with 12 bases between. Looked up from germline, CDR1 is SGHAT and CDR2 is FQNNGV. This CDR3 contains 15 residues. The DNA of the CDR3 is TGTGCCAGCAGCTTAGCGGGGGGCACCCCCTACGAGCAGTACTTC. Its translation is CASSLAGGTPYEQYF.

The chain couples TRBV5-6 to TRBJ1-1; D ambiguous. Trimming removed 2 bases at V and 5 bases at J, with 10 bases between. The CDR3 totals 13 residues. The germline V gene has CDR1 SGHDT and CDR2 YYEEEE. The CDR3 region is CASSFWEGTEAFF. The CDR3 bases are TGTGCCAGCAGCTTCTGGGAAGGGACTGAAGCTTTCTTT.

This clone was counted between two and nine times. This rearrangement joins TRBV7-9 to TRBJ1-2; D is possibly TRBD1 (5 bases). This CDR3 has 12 residues. Germline V gene sequence: CDR1 SEHNR, CDR2 FQNEAQ (reference sequence). V was trimmed by 2 bases and J by 8 bases, leaving 9 bases between them. The CDR3 sequence: CASSLNGDGYTF. CDR3 DNA sequence: TGTGCCAGCAGCTTAAATGGGGACGGCTACACCTTC.

This chain joins TRBV30 and TRBJ2-1; the D is unclear. Germline V gives CDR1 GTSNPN, CDR2 SVGIG (reference sequence). This CDR3 has 13 amino acids. Trimming shortened V by 1 base and J by 4 bases, and 8 bases separated the two germline ends. The CDR3 nucleotides are TGTGCCTGGAGTGACCGGGTATACAATGAGCAGTTCTTC. Residues: CAWSDRVYNEQFF.

This clone was detected only a few times. The rearrangement links TRBV5-1 to TRBJ2-7; 7 bases line up with TRBD1. J was trimmed by 3 bases and V by 3 bases; bases with no gene match: 3. The CDR3 contains 13 residues. The germline V gene encodes CDR1 SGHRS and CDR2 YFSETQ. CDR3 in amino acids: CASSWGQLYEQYF. CDR3 DNA sequence: TGCGCCAGCAGCTGGGGACAGCTCTACGAGCAGTACTTC.

The table lists this clone with a few counts. The rearrangement joins TRBV7-9 to TRBJ2-3; 7 bases match TRBD2. The CDR3 covers 13 residues. The J segment lost 4 bases and the V segment lost 7 bases, leaving 5 bases of the junction unmatched. The germline V gene encodes CDR1 SEHNR and CDR2 FQNEAQ (reference sequence). CDR3 loop: CASIRGDPDTQYF. CDR3 in DNA: TGTGCCAGCATCCGGGGGGACCCAGATACGCAGTATTTT. Using reference TRBV7-9 and TRBJ2-3 for the parts outside the CDR3, the full variable domain is DTGVSQNPRHKITKRGQNVTFRCDPISEHNRLYWYRQTLGQGPEFLTYFQNEAQLEKSRLLSDRFSAERPKGSFSTLEIQRTEQGDSAMYLCASIRGDPDTQYFGPGTRLTVL.

Concerning this clone itself: This sample includes further DNA sequences coding for the same CDR3. The CDR3 sequence is CASSEGQGSYNEQFF. CDR3 nucleotide sequence: TGTGCCAGCAGTGAGGGACAGGGGTCCTACAATGAGCAGTTCTTC. The chain is built from TRBV2 and TRBJ2-1, with 10 bases identical to TRBD1. Losses at the gene ends were 3 bases for V and 1 base for J; bases not matched to a gene: 0. CDR1 is SNHLY and CDR2 is FYNNEI in the germline V gene. The CDR3 contains 15 residues.

CDR3 protein: CASSLDFAGRGNTGELFF. In DNA, the CDR3 is TGTGCCAGCAGCCTTGACTTCGCGGGGCGGGGGAACACCGGGGAGCTGTTTTTT. The chain carries TRBV7-3 and TRBJ2-2; a possible D gene is TRBD2 (6 bases). This CDR3 comprises 18 residues. V gave up 5 bases and J gave up 1 base, with 20 bases separating them. CDR1 and CDR2 (germline): SGHTA, FQGTGA.

This clone was detected only a few times. CDR3 DNA: TGTGCCAGCATGCCGAGGGCCGCGAACACCGGGGAGCTGTTTTTT. This gives the protein CASMPRAANTGELFF. The chain joins TRBV2 to TRBJ2-2; D possibly corresponds to TRBD2 (5 bases). The CDR3 covers 15 residues. Trimming cost V 7 bases and J 0 bases, with 12 bases left between them. Germline CDR1 SNHLY, CDR2 FYNNEI. The entire variable domain, with the rest obtained from reference TRBV2 and TRBJ2-2, is as follows: EPEVTQTPSHQVTQMGQEVILRCVPISNHLYFYWYRQILGQKVEFLVSFYNNEISEKSEIFDDQFSVERPDGSNFTLKIRSTKLEDSAMYFCASMPRAANTGELFFGEGSRLTVL.

This clone has just a few counts. The chain joins TRBV28 to TRBJ2-1; a weak D match, TRBD2 (6 bases). V lost 8 bases and J 1 base, leaving 9 bases between the germline ends. CDR1 MDHEN and CDR2 SYDVKM come from the germline V gene. CDR3 size: 13 residues. The CDR3 region is CASQGGSYNEQFF. The CDR3 region has the DNA TGTGCCAGCCAGGGAGGTTCCTACAATGAGCAGTTCTTC.